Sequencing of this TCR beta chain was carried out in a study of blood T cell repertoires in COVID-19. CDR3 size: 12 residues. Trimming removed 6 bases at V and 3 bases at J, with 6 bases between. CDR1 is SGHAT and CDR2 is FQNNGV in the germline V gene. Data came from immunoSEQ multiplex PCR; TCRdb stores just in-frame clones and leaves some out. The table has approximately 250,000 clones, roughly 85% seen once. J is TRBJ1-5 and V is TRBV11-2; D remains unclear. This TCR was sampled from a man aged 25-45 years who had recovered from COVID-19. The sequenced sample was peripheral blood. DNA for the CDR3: TGTGCCAGCAGTCAGAACAATCAGCCCCAGCATTTT. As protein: CASSQNNQPQHF.